This T cell receptor beta chain is drawn from a study of monozygotic twins with inflammatory bowel disease. Study-level results: Distinguishing T cell subtypes was not possible. Compared with healthy co-twins, IBD patients showed reduced TCRbeta repertoire diversity by inverse Simpson.

Whole blood that had not undergone T cell sorting provided the isolated total RNA. This CDR3 has 14 residues. Concerning this clonotype itself: Its antigen is not known.

TCRalpha along with TCRbeta cDNA was subjected to two nested PCRs lasting about 15 and 9 cycles. TCRdb reprocessed the 5' RACE reads and reports one entry per CDR3 protein, with no DNA. This sample's table has approximately 400,000 distinct CDR3 sequences. The source is a human donor with ulcerative colitis or Crohn's disease, or a healthy co-twin of an affected twin (not recorded which). The chain recombines TRBV12-3 or TRBV12-4 with TRBJ2-1; TCRdb's assignment of TRBD1 cannot be checked, as there is no DNA. Sequencing input: blood. CDR3 amino acids: CASSSGDRGNEQFF.